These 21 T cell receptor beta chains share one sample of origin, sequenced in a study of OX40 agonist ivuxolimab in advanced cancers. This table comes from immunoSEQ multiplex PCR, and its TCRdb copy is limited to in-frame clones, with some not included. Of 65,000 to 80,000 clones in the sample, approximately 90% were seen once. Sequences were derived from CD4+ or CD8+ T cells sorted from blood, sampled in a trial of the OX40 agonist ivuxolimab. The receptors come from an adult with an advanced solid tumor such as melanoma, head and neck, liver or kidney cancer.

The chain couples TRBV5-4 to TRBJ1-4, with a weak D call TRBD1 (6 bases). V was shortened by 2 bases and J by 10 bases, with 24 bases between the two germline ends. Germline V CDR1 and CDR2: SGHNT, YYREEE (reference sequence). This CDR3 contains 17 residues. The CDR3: CASSFGSTGRGLGKLFF. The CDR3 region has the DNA TGTGCCAGCAGCTTCGGGTCCACAGGGCGGGGACTTGGAAAACTGTTTTTT.

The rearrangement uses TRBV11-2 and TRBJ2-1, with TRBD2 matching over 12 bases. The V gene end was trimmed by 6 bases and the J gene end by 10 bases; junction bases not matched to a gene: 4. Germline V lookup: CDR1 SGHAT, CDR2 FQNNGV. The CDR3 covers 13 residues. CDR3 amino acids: CASSWTSGAEQFF. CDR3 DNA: TGTGCCAGCAGTTGGACTAGCGGGGCGGAGCAGTTCTTC. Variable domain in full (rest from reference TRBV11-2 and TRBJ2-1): EAGVAQSPRYKIIEKRQSVAFWCNPISGHATLYWYQQILGQGPKLLIQFQNNGVVDDSQLPKDRFSAERLKGVDSTLKIQPAKLEDSAVYLCASSWTSGAEQFFGPGTRLTVL.

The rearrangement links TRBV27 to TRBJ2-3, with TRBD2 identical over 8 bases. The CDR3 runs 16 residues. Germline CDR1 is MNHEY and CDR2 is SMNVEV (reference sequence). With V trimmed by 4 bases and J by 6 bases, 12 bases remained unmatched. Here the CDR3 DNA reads TGTGCCAGCAGTTCAGAAAGCGGGAGCGTGCCGGATACGCAGTATTTT. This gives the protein CASSSESGSVPDTQYF.

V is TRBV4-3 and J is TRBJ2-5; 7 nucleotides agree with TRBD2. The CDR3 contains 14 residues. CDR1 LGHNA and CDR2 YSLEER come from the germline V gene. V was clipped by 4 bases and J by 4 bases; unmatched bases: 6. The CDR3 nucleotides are TGCGCCAGCAGCCCCAGCGGGGAAGGAGAGACCCAGTACTTC. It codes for CASSPSGEGETQYF.

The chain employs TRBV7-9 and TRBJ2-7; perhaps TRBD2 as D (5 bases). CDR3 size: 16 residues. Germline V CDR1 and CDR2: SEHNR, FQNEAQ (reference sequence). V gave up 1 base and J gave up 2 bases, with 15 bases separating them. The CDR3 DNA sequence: TGTGCCAGCAGCTTAGGGTTCGGGGAGTTCCCCTACGAGCAGTACTTC. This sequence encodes CASSLGFGEFPYEQYF.

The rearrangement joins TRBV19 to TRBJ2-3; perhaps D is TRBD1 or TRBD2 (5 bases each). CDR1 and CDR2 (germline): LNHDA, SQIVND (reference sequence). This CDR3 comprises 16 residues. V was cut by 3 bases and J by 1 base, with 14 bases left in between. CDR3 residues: CASSILGEAGTDTQYF. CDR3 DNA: TGTGCCAGTAGTATCCTAGGGGAAGCGGGCACAGATACGCAGTATTTT.

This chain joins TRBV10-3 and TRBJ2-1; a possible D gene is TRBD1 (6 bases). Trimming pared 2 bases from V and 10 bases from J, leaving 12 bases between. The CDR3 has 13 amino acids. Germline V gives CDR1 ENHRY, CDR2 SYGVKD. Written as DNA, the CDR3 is TGTGCCATCAGTGAGACGTGGGGGCCCGAGCAGTTCTTC. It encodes CAISETWGPEQFF.

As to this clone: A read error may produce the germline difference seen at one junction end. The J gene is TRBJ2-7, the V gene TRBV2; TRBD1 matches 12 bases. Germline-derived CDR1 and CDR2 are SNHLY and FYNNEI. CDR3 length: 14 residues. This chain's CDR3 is CASSAGTGGYEQCF. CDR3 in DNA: TGTGCCAGCAGCGCCGGGACAGGGGGCTACGAGCAGTGCTTC.

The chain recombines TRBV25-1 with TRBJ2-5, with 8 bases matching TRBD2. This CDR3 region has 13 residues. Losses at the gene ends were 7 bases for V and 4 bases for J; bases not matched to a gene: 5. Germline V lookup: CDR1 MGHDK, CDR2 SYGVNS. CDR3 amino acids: CASTAGGGETQYF. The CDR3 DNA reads TGTGCCAGCACCGCCGGGGGGGGAGAGACCCAGTACTTC.

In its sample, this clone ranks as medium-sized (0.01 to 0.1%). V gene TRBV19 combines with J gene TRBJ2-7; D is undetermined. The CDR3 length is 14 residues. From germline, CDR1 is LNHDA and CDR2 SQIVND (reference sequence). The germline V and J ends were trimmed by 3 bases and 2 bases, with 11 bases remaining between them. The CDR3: CASSIDWETYEQYF. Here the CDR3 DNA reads TGTGCCAGTAGTATCGATTGGGAAACCTACGAGCAGTACTTC. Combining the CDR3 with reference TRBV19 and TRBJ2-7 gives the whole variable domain DGGITQSPKYLFRKEGQNVTLSCEQNLNHDAMYWYRQDPGQGLRLIYYSQIVNDFQKGDIAEGYSVSREKKESFPLTVTSAQKNPTAFYLCASSIDWETYEQYFGPGTRLTVT.

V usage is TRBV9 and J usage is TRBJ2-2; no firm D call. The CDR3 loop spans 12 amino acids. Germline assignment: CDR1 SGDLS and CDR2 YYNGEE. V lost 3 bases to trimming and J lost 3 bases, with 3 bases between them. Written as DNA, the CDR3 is TGTGCCAGCAGCGAGGACACCGGGGAGCTGTTTTTT. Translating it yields CASSEDTGELFF.

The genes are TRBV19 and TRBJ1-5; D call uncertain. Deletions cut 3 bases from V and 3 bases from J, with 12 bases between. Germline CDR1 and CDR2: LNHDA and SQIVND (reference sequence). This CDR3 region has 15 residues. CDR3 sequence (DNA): TGTGCCAGTAGTATTCAAAGGGAGGTCAATCAGCCCCAGCATTTT. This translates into CASSIQREVNQPQHF.

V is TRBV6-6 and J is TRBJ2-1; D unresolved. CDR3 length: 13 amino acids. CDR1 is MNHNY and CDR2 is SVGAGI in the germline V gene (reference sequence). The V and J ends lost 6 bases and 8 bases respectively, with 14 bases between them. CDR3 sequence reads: CASSRVGVDEQFF. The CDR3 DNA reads TGTGCCAGCAGCCGCGTGGGCGTCGATGAGCAGTTCTTC.

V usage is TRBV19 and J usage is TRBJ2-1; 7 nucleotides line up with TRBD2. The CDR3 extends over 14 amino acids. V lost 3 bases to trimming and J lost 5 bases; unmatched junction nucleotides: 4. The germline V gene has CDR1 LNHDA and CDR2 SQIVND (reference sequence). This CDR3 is CASSILAENNEQFF. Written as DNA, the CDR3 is TGTGCCAGTAGTATCCTAGCGGAAAACAATGAGCAGTTCTTC. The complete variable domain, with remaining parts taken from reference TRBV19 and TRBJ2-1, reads DGGITQSPKYLFRKEGQNVTLSCEQNLNHDAMYWYRQDPGQGLRLIYYSQIVNDFQKGDIAEGYSVSREKKESFPLTVTSAQKNPTAFYLCASSILAENNEQFFGPGTRLTVL.

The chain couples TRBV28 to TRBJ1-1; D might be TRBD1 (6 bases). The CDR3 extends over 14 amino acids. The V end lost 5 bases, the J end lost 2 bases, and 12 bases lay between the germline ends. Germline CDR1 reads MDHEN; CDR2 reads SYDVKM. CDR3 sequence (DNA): TGTGCCAGCAGTCCAGGGGAAACAAACACTGAAGCTTTCTTT. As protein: CASSPGETNTEAFF.

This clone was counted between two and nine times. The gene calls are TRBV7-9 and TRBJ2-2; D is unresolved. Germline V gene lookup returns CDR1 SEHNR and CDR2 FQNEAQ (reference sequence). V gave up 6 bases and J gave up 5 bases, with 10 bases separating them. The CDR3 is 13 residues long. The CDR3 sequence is CASRSLLTGELFF. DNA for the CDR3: TGTGCCAGCAGGTCATTATTAACCGGGGAGCTGTTTTTT.

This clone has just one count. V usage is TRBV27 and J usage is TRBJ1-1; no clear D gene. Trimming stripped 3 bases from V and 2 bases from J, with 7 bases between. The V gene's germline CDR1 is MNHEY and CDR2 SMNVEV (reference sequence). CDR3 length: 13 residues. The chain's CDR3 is CASSLYSNTEAFF. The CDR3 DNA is TGTGCCAGCAGTTTGTATAGTAACACTGAAGCTTTCTTT.

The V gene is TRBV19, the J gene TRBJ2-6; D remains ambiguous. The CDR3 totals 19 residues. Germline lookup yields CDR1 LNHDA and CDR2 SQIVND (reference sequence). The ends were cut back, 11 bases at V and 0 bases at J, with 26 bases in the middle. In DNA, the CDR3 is TGTGCCCAAGAGGTCCCCCGTGAGACGGGTAGCTCTGGGGCCAACGTCCTGACTTTC. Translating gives CAQEVPRETGSSGANVLTF.

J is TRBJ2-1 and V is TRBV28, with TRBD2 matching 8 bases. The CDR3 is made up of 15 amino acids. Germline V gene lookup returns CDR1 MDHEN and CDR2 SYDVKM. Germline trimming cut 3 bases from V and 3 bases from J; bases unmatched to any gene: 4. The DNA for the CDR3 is TGTGCCAGCAGTTTCGGAGCGGGAGACTACAATGAGCAGTTCTTC. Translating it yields CASSFGAGDYNEQFF.

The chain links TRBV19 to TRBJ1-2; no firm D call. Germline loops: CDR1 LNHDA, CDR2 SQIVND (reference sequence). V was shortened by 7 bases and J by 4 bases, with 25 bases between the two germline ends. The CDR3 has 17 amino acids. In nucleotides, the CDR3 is TGTGCCAGTACTTCAAATGGAAGGGCCTTAAAGATCTATGGCTACACCTTC. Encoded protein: CASTSNGRALKIYGYTF.

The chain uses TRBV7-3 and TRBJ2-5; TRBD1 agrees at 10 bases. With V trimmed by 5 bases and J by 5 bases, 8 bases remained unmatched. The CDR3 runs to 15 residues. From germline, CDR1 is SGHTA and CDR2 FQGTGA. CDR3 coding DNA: TGTGCCAGCAGCCCAGGACAGGGGGTTTCGGAGACCCAGTACTTC. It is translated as CASSPGQGVSETQYF. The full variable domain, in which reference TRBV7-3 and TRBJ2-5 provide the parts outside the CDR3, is GAGVSQTPSNKVTEKGKYVELRCDPISGHTALYWYRQSLGQGPEFLIYFQGTGAADDSGLPNDRFFAVRPEGSVSTLKIQRTERGDSAVYLCASSPGQGVSETQYFGPGTRLLVL.